This TCR beta chain was sequenced for a study of response to subunit inactivated influenza vaccine. Broader study findings: Each seasonal influenza vaccination recruits few new T cells, the authors suggested.

CDR1 LGHNA and CDR2 YSLEER come from the germline V gene. V dropped 8 bases and J dropped 5; count of bases not matched to a gene: 6. This CDR3 has 13 amino acids. Using its own MiXCR run on the RT-PCR reads, TCRdb lists one record per CDR3 protein. The table lists 250,000 to 350,000 distinct CDR3 sequences, around 22% of them singletons, with 10% in the top ten. This clonotype was picked up a small number of times. Antigen unknown. This receptor was obtained from a man in his fifties or sixties who received an inactivated influenza vaccine. The chain is built from TRBV4-3 and TRBJ1-5; 7 bases align to TRBD1. Sample: PBMCs from blood, taken about 20 months after vaccination. The CDR3 DNA reads as TGCGCCAGCTCCAGGGGGTCCGATCAGCCCCAGCATTTT. This encodes CASSRGSDQPQHF.